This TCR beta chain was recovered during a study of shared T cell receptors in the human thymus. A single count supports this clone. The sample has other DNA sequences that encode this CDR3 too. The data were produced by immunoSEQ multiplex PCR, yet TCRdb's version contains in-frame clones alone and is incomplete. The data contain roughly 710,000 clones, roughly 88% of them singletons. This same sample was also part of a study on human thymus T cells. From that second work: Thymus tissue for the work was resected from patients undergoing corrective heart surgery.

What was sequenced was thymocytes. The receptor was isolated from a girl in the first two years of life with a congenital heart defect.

Written as DNA, the CDR3 is TGTGCCAGTAGTGTCGGACAGGGCGGCACTGAAGCTTTCTTT. Its translation: CASSVGQGGTEAFF. V and J are TRBV19 and TRBJ1-1; 8 bases are shared with TRBD1. The CDR3 contains 14 residues. The J segment lost 4 bases and the V segment lost 5 bases, leaving 6 bases of the junction unmatched. Germline V gives CDR1 LNHDA, CDR2 SQIVND (reference sequence).